The source of this TCR beta chain is a study of PD-L1 blockade in urothelial cancer. Study information: Most patients, about 85% of the roughly 29, were males with bladder-origin cancer. Chemotherapy regimens numbering 0 to 3 had been given to patients. Blood samples had a median of approximately 150,000 T cells. Overall study results and limits: When measured at 3 weeks, tumor-associated blood clones expanded more in durable-benefit patients.

Per the germline V gene, CDR1 is SGHNT and CDR2 is YYREEE (reference sequence). The CDR3 spans 15 residues. The V and J ends lost 2 bases and 8 bases respectively, with 17 bases between them. A remark on this clone: Its antigen is as yet unknown.

Clones were sequenced by immunoSEQ multiplex PCR, and TCRdb holds only the in-frame ones, with some missing. The repertoire holds about 52,000 clones, nearly 85% seen once, with approximately 6% in the top ten. This sequence joins TRBV5-4 and TRBJ2-1, with a tentative D call TRBD2 (5 bases). Sequenced material: PBMCs, taken around atezolizumab (anti-PD-L1) treatment. This sequence was found in a man aged 40-55 years with urothelial cancer. CDR3 nucleotides: TGTGCCAGCAGCTTAGTTCTGGAGGCCCTCGATGAGCAGTTCTTC. Protein product: CASSLVLEALDEQFF.